The entry that follows covers one TCR beta chain sequence. The antigen remains undetermined. The CDR3 consists of 14 residues. The germline V gene has CDR1 SGHTA and CDR2 FQGNSA. V was pared by 1 base and J by 2 bases, with 8 bases between. The entry originates in a study of CD8+CD57+ T cells in acquired aplastic anemia. For the study at large: The DNA of sorted CD4+ and CD8+ cells averaged roughly 3.2 ug. Study-level points and caveats: Common to patients and controls were around 30 CD8+ CDR3 sequences. Simpson's diversity of CD8+ cells was not significantly different in patients compared with controls.

Patients included in sequencing had previously demonstrated CD8+CD57+ cell expansion by flow cytometry. All participating patients were living with severe acquired aplastic anemia. For CDR3 and TCR beta VDJ profiling, genomic DNA was the template used. Using its own MiXCR run on the reads, TCRdb lists one record per CDR3 protein. This table holds about 200,000 distinct CDR3 sequences, about 62% found once. The genes are TRBV7-2 and TRBJ1-2, with unresolved D. The sequence came from a human donor with aplastic anemia. Sequencing input: sorted CD4+, CD8+, or CD8+CD57+ T cells (not recorded which) from PBMCs. CDR3 DNA sequence: TGTGCCAGCAGCTTAGTCCCGGGGAACTATGGCTACACCTTC. Translated: CASSLVPGNYGYTF.